A selection of T cell receptor beta chains follows, all from one sample in a study of OX40 agonist ivuxolimab in advanced cancers. The repertoire was sequenced with immunoSEQ multiplex PCR; TCRdb's copy has only in-frame clones and lacks some. The repertoire holds around 100,000 clones, with 85% to 95% as singletons. Specimen: CD4+ or CD8+ T cells sorted from blood, collected in a trial of the OX40 agonist ivuxolimab. These receptors were taken from an adult with an advanced solid tumor such as melanoma, head and neck, liver or kidney cancer. The CDR3 runs from the conserved cysteine through the conserved F or W. Each record gives: V gene, clone size, D gene, J gene, CDR3 protein, CDR3 DNA. A D gene is named only where the DNA matches it firmly. The listing skips clone size in some rows; elsewhere it reads once, few, many or a size class.

v_gene: TRBV6-1; abundance: -; d_gene: -; j_gene: TRBJ2-1; CDR3aa: CASSEQRSSSYNEQFF; CDR3nt: TGTGCCAGCAGTGAACAGAGAAGCTCTTCTTACAATGAGCAGTTCTTC
v_gene: TRBV7-9; abundance: -; d_gene: TRBD1; j_gene: TRBJ1-5; CDR3aa: CASSDLTGIQPQHF; CDR3nt: TGTGCCAGCAGCGACCTGACAGGGATTCAGCCCCAGCATTTT
v_gene: TRBV10-3; abundance: -; d_gene: -; j_gene: TRBJ2-7; CDR3aa: CAISEQSNEQYF; CDR3nt: TGTGCCATCAGTGAGCAGAGTAACGAGCAGTACTTC
v_gene: TRBV7-2; abundance: -; d_gene: -; j_gene: TRBJ2-1; CDR3aa: CASSLALNSFF; CDR3nt: TGTGCCAGCAGCTTAGCGCTTAATTCGTTCTTC
v_gene: TRBV12-5; abundance: -; d_gene: -; j_gene: TRBJ2-3; CDR3aa: CASGLWTGSTDTQYF; CDR3nt: TGTGCTAGTGGTTTGTGGACGGGCAGCACAGATACGCAGTATTTT
v_gene: TRBV5-1; abundance: -; d_gene: TRBD2; j_gene: TRBJ2-1; CDR3aa: CASSLGTSHEQFF; CDR3nt: TGCGCCAGCAGCTTGGGGACTAGTCATGAGCAGTTCTTC
v_gene: TRBV6-6; abundance: -; d_gene: -; j_gene: TRBJ2-1; CDR3aa: CASSRDPYNEQFF; CDR3nt: TGTGCCAGCAGCCGCGATCCCTACAATGAGCAGTTCTTC
v_gene: TRBV5-6; abundance: -; d_gene: TRBD1; j_gene: TRBJ2-7; CDR3aa: CASSLVPGGSYEQYF; CDR3nt: TGTGCCAGCAGCTTGGTACCAGGGGGTTCCTACGAGCAGTACTTC
v_gene: TRBV4-1; abundance: -; d_gene: TRBD2; j_gene: TRBJ2-1; CDR3aa: CASSPVRGTSGHNEQFF; CDR3nt: TGCGCCAGCAGCCCCGTTCGGGGGACTAGCGGACACAATGAGCAGTTCTTC
v_gene: TRBV7-2; abundance: -; d_gene: -; j_gene: TRBJ1-5; CDR3aa: CASSLEVGRGNQPQHF; CDR3nt: TGTGCCAGCAGCTTAGAGGTAGGACGAGGCAATCAGCCCCAGCATTTT
v_gene: TRBV11-3; abundance: -; d_gene: -; j_gene: TRBJ2-1; CDR3aa: CASSLGRSPYNEQFF; CDR3nt: TGTGCCAGCAGCTTAGGACGTTCTCCCTACAATGAGCAGTTCTTC
v_gene: TRBV28; abundance: -; d_gene: TRBD1; j_gene: TRBJ2-3; CDR3aa: CASSRNRGMDTQYF; CDR3nt: TGTGCCAGCAGTCGCAACAGGGGTATGGATACGCAGTATTTT
v_gene: TRBV2; abundance: -; d_gene: -; j_gene: TRBJ2-1; CDR3aa: CASSPSSYEQFF; CDR3nt: TGTGCCAGCAGCCCATCTAGCTATGAGCAGTTCTTC
v_gene: TRBV7-9; abundance: -; d_gene: TRBD1; j_gene: TRBJ1-5; CDR3aa: CASSLGTGQGIQPQHF; CDR3nt: TGTGCCAGCAGCTTGGGAACGGGACAGGGGATTCAGCCCCAGCATTTT
v_gene: TRBV11-2; abundance: once; d_gene: -; j_gene: TRBJ2-3; CDR3aa: CASSLGLAPHYTDTQYF; CDR3nt: TGTGCCAGCAGCTTGGGGTTAGCGCCCCACTACACAGATACGCAGTATTTT
v_gene: TRBV27; abundance: -; d_gene: -; j_gene: TRBJ2-5; CDR3aa: CASSLSRGASGQETQYF; CDR3nt: TGTGCCAGCAGTTTATCGAGGGGGGCTAGCGGACAAGAGACCCAGTACTTC
v_gene: TRBV2; abundance: -; d_gene: TRBD2; j_gene: TRBJ2-5; CDR3aa: CASSGVAGDRETQYF; CDR3nt: TGTGCCAGCAGTGGAGTAGCGGGAGACCGAGAGACCCAGTACTTC
v_gene: TRBV28; abundance: -; d_gene: TRBD2; j_gene: TRBJ2-4; CDR3aa: CASSFTAGGLAGNLAKNIQYF; CDR3nt: TGTGCCAGCAGCTTTACGGCGGGGGGACTAGCGGGAAATTTAGCCAAAAACATTCAGTACTTC
v_gene: TRBV7-9; abundance: -; d_gene: -; j_gene: TRBJ1-5; CDR3aa: CASSLNTGVQHF; CDR3nt: TGTGCCAGCAGCCTTAATACGGGAGTCCAGCATTTT
v_gene: TRBV20-1; abundance: once; d_gene: -; j_gene: TRBJ2-7; CDR3aa: CSAHRDYEQYF; CDR3nt: TGCAGTGCTCACCGGGACTACGAGCAGTACTTC
v_gene: TRBV6-5; abundance: -; d_gene: -; j_gene: TRBJ1-3; CDR3aa: CASNGIGDSGNTIYF; CDR3nt: TGTGCCAGCAACGGAATCGGGGACTCTGGAAACACCATATATTTT
v_gene: TRBV15; abundance: -; d_gene: -; j_gene: TRBJ1-2; CDR3aa: CATSREYRARDYGYTF; CDR3nt: TGTGCCACCAGCAGAGAATATCGGGCCCGTGACTATGGCTACACCTTC
v_gene: TRBV6-5; abundance: once; d_gene: -; j_gene: TRBJ1-3; CDR3aa: CASSSDSSGNTIYF; CDR3nt: TGTGCCAGCAGTTCCGATAGCTCTGGAAACACCATATATTTT
v_gene: TRBV19; abundance: -; d_gene: TRBD2; j_gene: TRBJ2-6; CDR3aa: CATSREGSGANVLTF; CDR3nt: TGTGCCACGTCAAGGGAGGGCTCCGGGGCCAACGTCCTGACTTTC
v_gene: TRBV12-5; abundance: -; d_gene: TRBD1; j_gene: TRBJ1-4; CDR3aa: CASGSRTGSRNEKLFF; CDR3nt: TGTGCTAGTGGTTCCCGGACAGGGTCCCGTAATGAAAAACTGTTTTTT
v_gene: TRBV6-5; abundance: -; d_gene: -; j_gene: TRBJ2-7; CDR3aa: CATRQDVNEQYF; CDR3nt: TGTGCTACTCGACAGGACGTCAACGAGCAGTACTTC
v_gene: TRBV5-1; abundance: -; d_gene: TRBD2; j_gene: TRBJ2-7; CDR3aa: CASGPGTSGYEQYF; CDR3nt: TGCGCCAGCGGGCCCGGGACTAGCGGTTACGAGCAGTACTTC
v_gene: TRBV30; abundance: -; d_gene: -; j_gene: TRBJ2-1; CDR3aa: CAWSVGGRGQFF; CDR3nt: TGTGCCTGGAGTGTAGGGGGACGTGGGCAGTTCTTC
v_gene: TRBV5-4; abundance: -; d_gene: -; j_gene: TRBJ1-1; CDR3aa: CASTRSWENTEAFF; CDR3nt: TGTGCCAGTACTAGAAGCTGGGAGAACACTGAAGCTTTCTTT
v_gene: TRBV4-2; abundance: -; d_gene: TRBD2; j_gene: TRBJ2-3; CDR3aa: CASSQGLTSGTLTDTQYF; CDR3nt: TGTGCCAGCAGCCAGGGGCTGACTAGCGGGACCCTCACAGATACGCAGTATTTT
v_gene: TRBV28; abundance: -; d_gene: -; j_gene: TRBJ2-7; CDR3aa: CASTPGTSNFYEQYF; CDR3nt: TGTGCCAGCACCCCAGGTACTTCTAACTTCTACGAGCAGTACTTC
v_gene: TRBV6-1; abundance: few; d_gene: TRBD1; j_gene: TRBJ2-3; CDR3aa: CASSGGQGATQYF; CDR3nt: TGTGCCAGCAGTGGTGGACAGGGGGCAACGCAGTATTTT
v_gene: TRBV7-2; abundance: -; d_gene: TRBD2; j_gene: TRBJ2-5; CDR3aa: CASSHHLAGVAETQYF; CDR3nt: TGTGCCAGCAGCCATCATCTAGCGGGAGTAGCCGAGACCCAGTACTTC
v_gene: TRBV19; abundance: once; d_gene: -; j_gene: TRBJ2-1; CDR3aa: CATATGRNEQFF; CDR3nt: TGTGCCACCGCGACAGGGAGGAATGAGCAGTTCTTC
v_gene: TRBV11-2; abundance: -; d_gene: -; j_gene: TRBJ2-7; CDR3aa: CASSADTSYEQYF; CDR3nt: TGTGCCAGCAGCGCGGACACCTCCTACGAGCAGTACTTC
v_gene: TRBV5-6; abundance: -; d_gene: -; j_gene: TRBJ1-1; CDR3aa: CASSLGRLNTEAFF; CDR3nt: TGTGCCAGCAGCTTGGGCAGGCTTAACACTGAAGCTTTCTTT
v_gene: TRBV30; abundance: -; d_gene: -; j_gene: TRBJ2-2; CDR3aa: CAWKNFGSGELFF; CDR3nt: TGTGCCTGGAAGAATTTTGGTTCCGGGGAGCTGTTTTTT
v_gene: TRBV9; abundance: -; d_gene: -; j_gene: TRBJ2-5; CDR3aa: CASSVGFGGTLQETQYF; CDR3nt: TGTGCCAGCAGCGTGGGCTTTGGGGGGACACTTCAAGAGACCCAGTACTTC
v_gene: TRBV4-1; abundance: -; d_gene: TRBD1; j_gene: TRBJ1-1; CDR3aa: CASSQPRGGVTAEAFF; CDR3nt: TGCGCCAGCAGCCAGCCCCGAGGGGGCGTGACCGCTGAAGCTTTCTTT
v_gene: TRBV7-2; abundance: -; d_gene: -; j_gene: TRBJ1-1; CDR3aa: CASSFTGNEAFF; CDR3nt: TGTGCCAGCAGTTTTACGGGCAACGAAGCTTTCTTT
v_gene: TRBV2; abundance: once; d_gene: -; j_gene: TRBJ2-2; CDR3aa: CASSGTTFTGTGELFF; CDR3nt: TGTGCCAGCAGTGGAACGACCTTCACGGGGACCGGGGAGCTGTTTTTT
v_gene: TRBV5-1; abundance: -; d_gene: -; j_gene: TRBJ2-3; CDR3aa: CASVTGSVYADTQYF; CDR3nt: TGCGCCAGCGTTACAGGGTCCGTGTACGCAGATACGCAGTATTTT
v_gene: TRBV5-1; abundance: -; d_gene: TRBD2; j_gene: TRBJ2-2; CDR3aa: CASSGTSDGELFF; CDR3nt: TGCGCCAGCAGCGGTACTAGCGACGGGGAGCTGTTTTTT
v_gene: TRBV19; abundance: -; d_gene: TRBD2; j_gene: TRBJ2-3; CDR3aa: CASGRAGADTQYF; CDR3nt: TGTGCCAGCGGGAGGGCCGGGGCAGATACGCAGTATTTT
v_gene: TRBV5-1; abundance: -; d_gene: -; j_gene: TRBJ2-3; CDR3aa: CASSLEQSTDTQYF; CDR3nt: TGCGCCAGCAGCTTAGAACAGAGCACAGATACGCAGTATTTT
v_gene: TRBV4-2; abundance: many; d_gene: -; j_gene: TRBJ1-1; CDR3aa: CASRPGGWVNTEAFF; CDR3nt: TGTGCCAGCAGGCCGGGAGGATGGGTGAACACTGAAGCTTTCTTT
v_gene: TRBV28; abundance: -; d_gene: -; j_gene: TRBJ1-5; CDR3aa: CASSLSVSNQPQHF; CDR3nt: TGTGCCAGCAGTTTATCCGTTTCCAATCAGCCCCAGCATTTT
v_gene: TRBV2; abundance: -; d_gene: -; j_gene: TRBJ2-4; CDR3aa: CASSSRLGGSIQYF; CDR3nt: TGTGCCAGCAGCTCAAGACTAGGGGGGTCCATTCAGTACTTC
v_gene: TRBV15; abundance: -; d_gene: TRBD2; j_gene: TRBJ2-1; CDR3aa: CATSKLAAQFF; CDR3nt: TGTGCCACCAGCAAACTAGCGGCGCAGTTCTTC
v_gene: TRBV4-2; abundance: -; d_gene: -; j_gene: TRBJ1-2; CDR3aa: CASSQDFGLAGGGYTF; CDR3nt: TGTGCCAGCAGCCAAGATTTTGGACTGGCCGGTGGTGGCTACACCTTC
v_gene: TRBV10-1; abundance: -; d_gene: -; j_gene: TRBJ2-7; CDR3aa: CASSNTRNEQYF; CDR3nt: TGCGCCAGCAGTAATACGAGGAACGAGCAGTACTTC
v_gene: TRBV15; abundance: -; d_gene: -; j_gene: TRBJ2-5; CDR3aa: CATSRDFRAQYF; CDR3nt: TGTGCCACCAGCAGAGATTTCCGGGCCCAGTACTTC
v_gene: TRBV19; abundance: -; d_gene: TRBD1; j_gene: TRBJ1-1; CDR3aa: CASNKQGWNTEAFF; CDR3nt: TGTGCCAGTAACAAACAGGGGTGGAACACTGAAGCTTTCTTT
v_gene: TRBV7-2; abundance: -; d_gene: -; j_gene: TRBJ2-7; CDR3aa: CASSLSRRPSTYEQYF; CDR3nt: TGTGCCAGCAGCCTTAGTCGGAGGCCGAGCACCTACGAGCAGTACTTC
v_gene: TRBV28; abundance: -; d_gene: TRBD1; j_gene: TRBJ2-2; CDR3aa: CASRTNRGRATGELFF; CDR3nt: TGTGCCAGTCGGACTAACAGGGGGCGCGCGACCGGGGAGCTGTTTTTT
v_gene: TRBV28; abundance: -; d_gene: TRBD1; j_gene: TRBJ1-1; CDR3aa: CASSPSQQGYTEAFF; CDR3nt: TGTGCCAGCAGTCCTTCACAACAGGGGTACACTGAAGCTTTCTTT
v_gene: TRBV6-5; abundance: -; d_gene: -; j_gene: TRBJ1-2; CDR3aa: CASSRGGEGYGYTF; CDR3nt: TGTGCCAGCAGCCGAGGGGGGGAAGGCTATGGCTACACCTTC
v_gene: TRBV28; abundance: -; d_gene: TRBD2; j_gene: TRBJ2-7; CDR3aa: CASSSRLAGGREQYF; CDR3nt: TGTGCCAGCAGTTCTCGACTAGCGGGAGGCCGGGAGCAGTACTTC